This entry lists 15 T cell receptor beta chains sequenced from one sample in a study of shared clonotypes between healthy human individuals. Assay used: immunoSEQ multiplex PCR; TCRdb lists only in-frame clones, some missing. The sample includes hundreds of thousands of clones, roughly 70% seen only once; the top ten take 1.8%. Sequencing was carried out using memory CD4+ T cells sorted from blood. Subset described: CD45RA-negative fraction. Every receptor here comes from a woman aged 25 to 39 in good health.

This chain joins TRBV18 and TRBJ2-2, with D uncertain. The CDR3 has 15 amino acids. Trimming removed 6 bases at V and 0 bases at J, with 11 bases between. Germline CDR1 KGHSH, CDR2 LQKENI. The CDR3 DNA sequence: TGTGCCAGCTCGACCGCGCGAACGAACACCGGGGAGCTGTTTTTT. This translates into CASSTARTNTGELFF.

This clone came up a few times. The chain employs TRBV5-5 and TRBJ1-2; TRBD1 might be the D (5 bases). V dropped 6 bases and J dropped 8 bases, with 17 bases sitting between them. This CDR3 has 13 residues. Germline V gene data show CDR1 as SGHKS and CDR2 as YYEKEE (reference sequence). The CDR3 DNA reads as TGTGCCAGCAACCCGGGGGTAGACGCCGGCTACACCTTC. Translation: CASNPGVDAGYTF.

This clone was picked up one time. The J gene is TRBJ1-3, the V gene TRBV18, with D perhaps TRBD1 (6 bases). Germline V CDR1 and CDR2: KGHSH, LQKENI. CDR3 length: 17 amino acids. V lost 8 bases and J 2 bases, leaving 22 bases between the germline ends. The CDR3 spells CASTKAGALITGNTIYF. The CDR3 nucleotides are TGTGCCAGCACAAAAGCGGGGGCGCTGATTACTGGAAACACCATATATTTT.

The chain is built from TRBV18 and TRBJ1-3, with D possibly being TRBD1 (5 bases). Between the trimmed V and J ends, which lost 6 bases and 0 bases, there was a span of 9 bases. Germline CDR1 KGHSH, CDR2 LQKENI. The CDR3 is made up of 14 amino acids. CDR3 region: CASSGLSSGNTIYF. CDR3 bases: TGTGCCAGCTCGGGACTGAGCTCTGGAAACACCATATATTTT.

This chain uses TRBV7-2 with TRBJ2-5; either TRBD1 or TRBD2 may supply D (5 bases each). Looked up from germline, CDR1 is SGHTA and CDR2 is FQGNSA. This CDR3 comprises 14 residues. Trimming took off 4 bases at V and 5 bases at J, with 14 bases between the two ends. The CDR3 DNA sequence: TGTGCCAGCAGCTCAGATGGGGGATCGGAGACCCAGTACTTC. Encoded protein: CASSSDGGSETQYF.

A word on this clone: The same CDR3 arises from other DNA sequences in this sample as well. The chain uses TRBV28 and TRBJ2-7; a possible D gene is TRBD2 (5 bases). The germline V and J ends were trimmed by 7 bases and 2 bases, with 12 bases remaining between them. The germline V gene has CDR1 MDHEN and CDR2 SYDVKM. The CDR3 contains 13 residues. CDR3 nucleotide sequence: TGTGCCAGCACTCGCTTCGGGGCCTACGAGCAGTACTTC. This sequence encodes CASTRFGAYEQYF.

The CDR3 loop is CASTSGAEGTDTQYF. The DNA for the CDR3 is TGCGCCAGCACTTCGGGAGCGGAAGGCACAGATACGCAGTATTTT. This chain connects TRBV5-1 to TRBJ2-3; D may be TRBD2 (6 bases). The germline CDR1 and CDR2 sequences are SGHRS and YFSETQ. Trimming took off 6 bases at V and 1 base at J, with 15 bases between the two ends. The CDR3 extends over 15 amino acids.

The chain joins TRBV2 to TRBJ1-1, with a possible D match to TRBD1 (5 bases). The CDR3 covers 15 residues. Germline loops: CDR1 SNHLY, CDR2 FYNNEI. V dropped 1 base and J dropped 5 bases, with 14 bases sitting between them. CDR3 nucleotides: TGTGCCAGCAGTGAAGAAAGTCAGGGTCTTACTGAAGCTTTCTTT. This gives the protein CASSEESQGLTEAFF.

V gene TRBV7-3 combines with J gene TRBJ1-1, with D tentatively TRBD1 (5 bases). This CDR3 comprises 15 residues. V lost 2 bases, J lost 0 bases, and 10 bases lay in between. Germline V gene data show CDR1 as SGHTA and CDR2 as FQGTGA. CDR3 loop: CASSLAPRVNTEAFF. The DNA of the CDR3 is TGTGCCAGCAGCTTAGCTCCCAGGGTGAACACTGAAGCTTTCTTT.

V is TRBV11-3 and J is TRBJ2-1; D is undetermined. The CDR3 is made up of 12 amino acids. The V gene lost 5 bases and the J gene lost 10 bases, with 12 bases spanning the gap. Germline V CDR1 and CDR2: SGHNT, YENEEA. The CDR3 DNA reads TGTGCCAGCAGCCTCTCGGGTCGGGAGCAGTTCTTC. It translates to CASSLSGREQFF.

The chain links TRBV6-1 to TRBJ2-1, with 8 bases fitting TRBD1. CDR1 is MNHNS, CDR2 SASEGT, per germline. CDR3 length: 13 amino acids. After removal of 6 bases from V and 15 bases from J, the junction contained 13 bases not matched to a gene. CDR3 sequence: CASSETGAVRLFF. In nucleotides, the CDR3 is TGTGCCAGCAGCGAGACAGGGGCGGTAAGGCTGTTCTTC.

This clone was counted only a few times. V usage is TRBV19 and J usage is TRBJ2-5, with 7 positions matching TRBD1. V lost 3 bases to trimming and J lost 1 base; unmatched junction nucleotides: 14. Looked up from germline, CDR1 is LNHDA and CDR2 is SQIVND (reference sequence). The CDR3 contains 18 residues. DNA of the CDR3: TGTGCCAGTAGTATCACTCCCTTACTCGGGACAGCCCAAGAGACCCAGTACTTC. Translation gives CASSITPLLGTAQETQYF.

DNA of the CDR3: TGTGCCAGTAGACCGGGACAGGGCACAGATACGCAGTATTTT. It translates to CASRPGQGTDTQYF. The chain carries TRBV19 and TRBJ2-3, with 8 bases identical to TRBD1. CDR3 length: 14 amino acids. V lost 6 bases to trimming and J lost 1 base; unmatched junction nucleotides: 3. Per germline, CDR1 LNHDA and CDR2 SQIVND (reference sequence).

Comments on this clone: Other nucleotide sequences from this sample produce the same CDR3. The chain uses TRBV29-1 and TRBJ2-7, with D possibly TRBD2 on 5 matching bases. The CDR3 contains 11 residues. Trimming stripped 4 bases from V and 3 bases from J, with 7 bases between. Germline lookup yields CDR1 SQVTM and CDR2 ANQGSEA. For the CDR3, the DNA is TGCAGCGTTGGAGGGTACTACGAGCAGTACTTC. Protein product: CSVGGYYEQYF.

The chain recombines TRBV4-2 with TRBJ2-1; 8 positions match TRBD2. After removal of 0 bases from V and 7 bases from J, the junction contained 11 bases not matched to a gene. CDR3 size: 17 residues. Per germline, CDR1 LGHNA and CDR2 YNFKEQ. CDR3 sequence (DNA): TGTGCCAGCAGCCAAGATACTGCACTAGCGGCCCTAAATGAGCAGTTCTTC. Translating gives CASSQDTALAALNEQFF.